This passage covers 6 T cell receptor beta chains from one sample sequenced in a study of T cell clones after liver transplantation. Some clones are missing from TCRdb's copy, which holds only in-frame ones; the method was immunoSEQ multiplex PCR. The table has over 50,000 clones, less than 85% seen once. The sequenced sample was CD4+ T cells from blood, obtained before liver transplant. These receptors originate from a human donor who received a liver transplant.

This clone was seen only once. The rearrangement links TRBV5-1 to TRBJ2-7; weak D call: TRBD2 (6 bases). The CDR3 consists of 17 residues. Trimming removed 4 bases from V and 0 bases from J, with 20 bases in between. Germline V lookup: CDR1 SGHRS, CDR2 YFSETQ. CDR3 DNA: TGCGCCAGCAGCCGCGGGACGGCATCAAGATTCTCCTACGAGCAGTACTTC. It codes for CASSRGTASRFSYEQYF.

This clone was detected only once. This rearrangement joins TRBV6-4 to TRBJ1-6; D remains ambiguous. Trimming took 0 bases from V and 7 from J, leaving 4 bases between them. Germline CDR1 MRHNA, CDR2 SNTAGT. The CDR3 length is 13 residues. CDR3: CASSDSGNSPLHF. The CDR3 region has the DNA TGTGCCAGCAGTGACTCCGGGAATTCACCCCTCCACTTT.

The CDR3 DNA reads TGCAGTGCTAGTTGGGAAGAGACCCAGTACTTC. It is translated as CSASWEETQYF. This chain connects TRBV20-1 to TRBJ2-5; D is ambiguous. The CDR3 is made up of 11 amino acids. V dropped 3 bases and J dropped 3 bases, with 5 bases sitting between them. The germline gives CDR1 DFQATT, CDR2 SNEGSKA (reference sequence).

This chain joins TRBV9 and TRBJ2-1; tentative D call: TRBD1 (6 bases). This CDR3 region has 16 residues. Germline assignment: CDR1 SGDLS and CDR2 YYNGEE. V was trimmed by 1 base and J by 8 bases, leaving 19 bases between them. The CDR3 DNA is TGTGCCAGCAGCGTATCTACAGGGACGGCGGGCCATGAGCAGTTCTTC. Translating it yields CASSVSTGTAGHEQFF.

This rearrangement joins TRBV6-5 to TRBJ1-2; TRBD1 aligns across 9 bases. J gave up 5 bases and V 0 bases, and 4 bases lay outside the gene matches. CDR1 is MNHEY and CDR2 is SVGAGI in the germline V gene. The CDR3 consists of 15 residues. The CDR3 DNA sequence: TGTGCCAGCAGTTACTCGGGACAGGGCCTATATGGCTACACCTTC. Protein product: CASSYSGQGLYGYTF.

The genes are TRBV12-5 and TRBJ2-1; weak D call: TRBD2 (5 bases). This CDR3 has 13 amino acids. V shed 7 bases and J shed 3 bases, with 10 bases lying between them. Per germline, CDR1 LGHNT and CDR2 FRNRAP. CDR3 nucleotides: TGTGCTAGTGAACTCGAGGGCTACAATGAGCAGTTCTTC. It translates to CASELEGYNEQFF.